This T cell receptor beta chain was recorded in a study of tumor-infiltrating lymphocytes in primary liver carcinoma. As for the study in general: Per sample, productive TCRbeta reads numbered roughly 3.65 to 7.5 million, similar across tissue types. Overall study results and limits: Tumor-adjacent and tumor-blood pairs overlapped less than tumor region pairs did.

In this sample, this clonotype turned up a few times. Its cognate antigen is unknown. Between roughly 20 and 33 mg of unsorted bulk tissue served as the source from which RNA and DNA were co-extracted. With roughly 0.5 ug total RNA as template and a constant-region primer, TCR beta cDNA was made. Researchers made the TCR beta libraries by running three nested multiplex PCR rounds with slightly modified ARM-PCR. A C-beta reverse primer and TRBV1-TRBV30 forward primers served in each of the first two PCR rounds, at about 9 cycles apiece. TCRdb independently ran MiXCR on the multiplex PCR reads; one entry per CDR3 protein. The data contain approximately 79,000 distinct CDR3 sequences, about 70% of them seen just once; the ten biggest clones take up approximately 30%. Trimming took off 7 bases at V and 8 bases at J, with 21 bases between the two ends. CDR3 length: 15 residues. Germline V CDR1 and CDR2: SGHNT, YENEEA.

The chain combines TRBV11-3 with TRBJ2-1; D tentatively fits TRBD1 or TRBD2 (8 bases each). The source is a middle-aged man with primary liver carcinoma and hepatitis B virus infection. Sequenced: liver tumor tissue from sampling region 4. Indicated subset: tumor region T4, right-lateral pole. The CDR3 region is CASTGGAGGVDEQFF. CDR3 nucleotides: TGTGCCAGCACGGGGGGGGCAGGGGGCGTCGATGAGCAGTTCTTC.